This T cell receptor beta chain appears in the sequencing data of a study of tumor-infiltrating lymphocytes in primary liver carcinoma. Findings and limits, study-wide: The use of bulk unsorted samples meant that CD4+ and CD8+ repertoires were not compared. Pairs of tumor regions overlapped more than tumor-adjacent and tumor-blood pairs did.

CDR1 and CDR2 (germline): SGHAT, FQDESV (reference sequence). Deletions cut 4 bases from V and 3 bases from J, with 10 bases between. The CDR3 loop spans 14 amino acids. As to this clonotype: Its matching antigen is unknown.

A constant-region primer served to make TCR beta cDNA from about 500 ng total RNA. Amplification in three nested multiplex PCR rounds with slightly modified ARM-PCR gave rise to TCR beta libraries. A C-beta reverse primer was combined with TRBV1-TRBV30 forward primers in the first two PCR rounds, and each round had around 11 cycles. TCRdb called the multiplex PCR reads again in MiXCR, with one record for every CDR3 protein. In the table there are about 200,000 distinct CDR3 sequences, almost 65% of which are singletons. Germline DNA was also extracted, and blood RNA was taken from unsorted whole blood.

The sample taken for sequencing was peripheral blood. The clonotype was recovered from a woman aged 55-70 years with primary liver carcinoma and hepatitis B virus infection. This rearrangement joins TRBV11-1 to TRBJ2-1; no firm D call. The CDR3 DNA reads TGTGCCAGCAGCTCCGGCCCATTCTACAATGAGCAGTTCTTC. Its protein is CASSSGPFYNEQFF.